The clone carrying this TCR beta chain was observed a few times. Its specificity is not known. The CDR3 has 14 amino acids. V was pared by 5 bases and J by 0 bases, with 8 bases between. These data originate in a study of T cell repertoires in cytomegalovirus infection. Study information: From public TCR beta signatures came an indication of both CMV infection and matching HLA type.

Findings and caveats of the study: HLA-C-restricted CMV clonotypes gave the most frequent clonotype in two of eight donors.

Via MiXCR, TCRdb re-called the reads, giving one row per CDR3 protein. The table records more than 150,000 distinct CDR3 sequences, roughly 19% of them present only once. The specimen was PBMCs. This sequence was found in a human donor in good health (CMV status not recorded). Some clones in this sample may be carry-over from other donors' samples. This chain uses TRBV12-3 or TRBV12-4 with TRBJ1-3; D gene unclear. The CDR3 bases are TGTGCCAGCAGTATTCGAGACTCTGGAAACACCATATATTTT. The encoded protein is CASSIRDSGNTIYF.